This T cell receptor beta chain was recovered during a study of T cell repertoires in cytomegalovirus infection. Study-wide background: Signatures in public TCR beta sequences pointed to both CMV infection and matching HLA type. Overall study results and limits: CMV carriers with the relevant HLA were identified by cumulative public TCR beta family frequency. CMV-specific HLA-C-restricted TCR beta clonotypes dominated the ex vivo response.

This clonotype was recorded at least ten times. Its target is unknown. From the reads, TCRdb called clonotypes with MiXCR, one entry per CDR3 protein. Of approximately 140,000 distinct CDR3 sequences in the sample, 7% to 9.5% were seen once. Sequencing was performed on PBMCs. The source is a human donor in good health (CMV status not recorded). Some clones in this sample may be carry-over from other donors' samples.

The CDR3 spells CASSSNYGYTF. The CDR3 bases are TGTGCCAGCAGTTCTAACTATGGCTACACCTTC. This chain uses TRBV28 with TRBJ1-2; D is undetermined. With 4 bases removed from V and 0 bases from J, the gap between germline ends came to 0 bases. The length of the CDR3 is 11 residues. The germline CDR1 and CDR2 sequences are MDHEN and SYDVKM.